This TCR beta chain was observed in a study of cytomegalovirus exposure and HLA in healthy donors. Whole-study findings and limits: TCR beta chains numbering some 160 were designated cytomegalovirus-associated. When analyzed later, a missense DCLRE1C variant was found to be linked to TCR beta V- and J-gene trimming.

Primers included in the PCR were 60 Vbeta and 13 Jbeta primers. Data came from immunoSEQ multiplex PCR; TCRdb stores just in-frame clones and leaves some out. The data contain 95,000 to 150,000 clones, 15% to 20% of them singletons. This clone was counted a few times. Its antigen is as yet unknown. At sampling all donors were nominally healthy, likely with unrecorded immune exposures. Germline CDR1 MGHDK, CDR2 SYGVNS. V was clipped by 6 bases and J by 5 bases, with 10 bases between them. CDR3 size: 12 residues. The TCR comes from a female donor in good health and CMV-seropositive. V is TRBV25-1 and J is TRBJ2-5; a possible D gene is TRBD2 (6 bases). Source material: PBMCs. CDR3 sequence: CASRWGRETQYF. The DNA of the CDR3 is TGTGCCAGCAGGTGGGGGAGGGAGACCCAGTACTTC.